This TCR beta chain was profiled in a study of CD8 T cells in Susac syndrome. Reverse transcription of 0.5 to 1 ug RNA was performed with random hexamers. TCRdb passed the immunoSEQ multiplex PCR reads through MiXCR, listing each CDR3 protein once. The table includes fewer than 300,000 distinct CDR3 sequences, around 83% detected once. Germline CDR1 is SQVTM and CDR2 is ANQGSEA. The CDR3 covers 14 residues. V lost 4 bases and J lost 3, with 13 bases in between. Source material: CD8+ T cells from PBMCs. The rearrangement uses TRBV29-1 and TRBJ1-5, with D maybe TRBD1 (6 bases). The clonotype comes from a human donor with multiple sclerosis. This chain's CDR3 is CSVGRGGSNQPQHF. The CDR3 region has the DNA TGCAGCGTTGGTAGGGGGGGATCCAATCAGCCCCAGCATTTT.